The clone carrying this TCR beta chain has just one count. The entry originates in a study of blood T cell repertoires in COVID-19. Overall study context: The analysed material was cDNA or gDNA that came from T cells, B-cell-depleted T cells, or PBMCs.

Sequencing was performed with immunoSEQ multiplex PCR; in TCRdb, only in-frame clones are kept and a portion is missing. The sample lists under 250,000 clones; 81% were seen once. CDR3 length equals 15 residues. After removal of 6 bases from V and 9 bases from J, the junction contained 7 bases not matched to a gene. CDR1 is SNHLY and CDR2 is FYNNEI in the germline V gene. The sequence was collected from a woman over 75 with acute or convalescent COVID-19. Sequenced sample: peripheral blood. The V and J genes are TRBV2 and TRBJ2-1; 14 bases map to TRBD2. The CDR3 sequence: CASRAGTSGSSEQFF. As DNA, the CDR3 is TGTGCCAGCAGGGCTGGGACTAGCGGGAGCAGTGAGCAGTTCTTC.